The subject of this entry is one TCR beta chain. Its antigen remains unidentified. The record has no base qualities; no much larger clone is one base away. The data belong to a study of tumor and adjacent non-tumor tissue in lung cancer (dated 2018 in TCRdb). The study in broad terms: By cancer type, the cohort comprised 12 adenocarcinoma patients, a couple of squamous cell carcinoma patients and 1 small cell lung cancer patient. The roughly 15 enrolled patients, of whom some 10 were men and 5 were women, were aged about 30 to 80 years and were diagnosed with TNM stage I to III disease. Using bulk TCRbeta repertoires from some 16 lung cancer patients, the study set lung tumor tissue side by side with matched distant non-tumor lung tissue. For each patient, one tumor sample and one normal lung sample were taken, giving 25 to 30 paired specimens that underwent TCRbeta CDR3 sequencing. Sequencing produced about 130,000,000 productive TCRbeta reads in total, an average of about 4.17 million reads per sample. The paper's findings and limits, for the study overall: TCR diversity (inverse Simpson) was significantly higher in tumor than in normal lung tissue (around 460 vs 160, P = 0.0075, Mann-Whitney U test). Peripheral blood was not sequenced, so blood TCRbeta repertoires were not examined in the lung cancer patients of the study. The methods do not name the sequencing platform or mention unique molecular identifiers. A significantly larger cumulative share of the repertoire was made up by the top 100 clones in normal lung than in tumor tissue. TCR diversity was significantly higher in younger patients, and higher tumor TCR diversity was associated with shorter overall and disease-free survival. With only roughly 14 patients in the cohort, the authors noted that larger samples and more detailed clinical data are needed.

Sequences SGHAT (CDR1) and FQNNGV (CDR2) are obtained from the germline V gene. The CDR3 covers 15 residues, taking in both the cysteine and the phenylalanine. Of all the DNA, just the CDR3 is kept, 45 bases in frame from base 1. The library was obtained by multiplex PCR. TCRdb shows the sequencer as Illumina HiSeq 2500. TCRbeta libraries were constructed through three rounds of nested PCR with primers (Table S4) according to protocols modified from ARM-PCR. Before sequencing, PCR products of 200-500 bp were cut from the gel and purified using the QIAquick gel extraction kit. Turning to the authors' computational methods: Reads were cleaned using Trimmomatic, were merged into complete CDR3 sequences using FLASH, and were assigned to V(D)J germline segments using MiTCR. Clonal diversity was calculated as the inverse Simpson's index using VDJtools. A read counted as productive if the sequence was in-frame and lacked a premature stop codon. In-frame beta chains were kept once TCRdb had trimmed the public reads at Q25 with fastp and called clones with MiXCR. Rows are unified per CDR3 protein, each entry keeping the most common DNA and genes. It is TCRdb's table, rather than the study itself, that gives the V and J calls and clone size. In all, the sample holds tens of thousands of distinct CDR3 sequences, and 55% to 80% of those were seen once. The ten most abundant clones make up roughly a tenth of the sample.

RNA was isolated from bulk unsorted tissue, and RNA quality was assessed with a NanoDrop ND-1000 and an Agilent 2100. Newly diagnosed lung cancer patients without prior chemotherapy who had been admitted for thoracic surgery in China between August and November 2014 were enrolled as donors. Patients who had received previous radiotherapy or chemotherapy, or who had another concurrent cancer, were excluded from the study. Surgical tissue pieces of roughly 1-2 cm3 were preserved in RNAlater solution and stored at -80 °C until use. The sequenced material came from lung tumor tissue. The clonotype originates from a woman between 40 and 55 years old with non-small cell lung cancer. This receptor chain uses TRBV11-2 and TRBJ1-2; a stretch of 7 junction bases matches TRBD1. The DNA sequence reads TGTGCTAGCTGCCGAGACGGACAGGTTAATTATGGCTACACCTTC. It codes for CASCRDGQVNYGYTF.